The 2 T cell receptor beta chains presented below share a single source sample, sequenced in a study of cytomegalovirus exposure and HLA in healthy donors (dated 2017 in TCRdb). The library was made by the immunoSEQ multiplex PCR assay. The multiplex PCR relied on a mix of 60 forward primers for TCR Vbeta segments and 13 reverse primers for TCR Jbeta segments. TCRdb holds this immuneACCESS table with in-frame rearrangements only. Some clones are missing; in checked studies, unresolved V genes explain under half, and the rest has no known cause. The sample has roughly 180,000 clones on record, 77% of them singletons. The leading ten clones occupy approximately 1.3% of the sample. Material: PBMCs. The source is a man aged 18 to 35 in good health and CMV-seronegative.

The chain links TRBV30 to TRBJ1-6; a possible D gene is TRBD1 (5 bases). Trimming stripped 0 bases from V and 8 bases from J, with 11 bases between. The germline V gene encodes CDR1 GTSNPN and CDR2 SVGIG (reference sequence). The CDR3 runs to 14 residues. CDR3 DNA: TGTGCCTGGAGTGTACTATGGGGCGATTCACCCCTCCACTTT. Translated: CAWSVLWGDSPLHF.

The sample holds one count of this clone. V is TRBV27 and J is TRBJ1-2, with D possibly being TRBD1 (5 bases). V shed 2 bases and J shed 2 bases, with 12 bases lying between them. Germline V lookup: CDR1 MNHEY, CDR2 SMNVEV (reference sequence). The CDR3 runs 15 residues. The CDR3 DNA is TGTGCCAGCAGTTTAGCAACAGGAGCGAACTATGGCTACACCTTC. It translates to CASSLATGANYGYTF.